This T cell receptor (beta chain) was observed in a study of blood T cell repertoires in COVID-19. About the study: In each case, the material was cDNA or gDNA derived from T cells, B-cell-depleted T cells, or PBMCs.

Generated by immunoSEQ multiplex PCR, the TCRdb table keeps only in-frame clones and is missing some. In the table there are about 130,000 clones, approximately 90% of which are singletons. From germline, CDR1 is LGHDT and CDR2 YNNKEL (reference sequence). Trimming cost V 4 bases and J 2 bases; bases outside gene matches: 5. CDR3 length: 16 amino acids. Sequencing was done on a sample of peripheral blood. This TCR was sampled from a man in his fifties or sixties with COVID-19, enrolled during active disease. This chain links TRBV3-1 (or the pseudogene TRBV3-2) with TRBJ2-5; TRBD2 aligns across 12 bases. In DNA form, the CDR3 reads TGTGCCAGCAGCCGGGGGACTAGCGGGTATCAAGAGACCCAGTACTTC. Its translation is CASSRGTSGYQETQYF.